What follows are 17 T cell receptor beta chains derived from one specimen sequenced in a study of blood T cell repertoires in COVID-19. Assay used: immunoSEQ multiplex PCR; TCRdb lists only in-frame clones, some missing. The sample lists under 200,000 clones; roughly 82% were seen once. Material: PBMCs or T cells enriched from blood (not recorded which). The receptors originated from a woman aged 60-75 years with acute COVID-19.

V and J are TRBV7-9 and TRBJ2-5, with D possibly matching TRBD1 (6 bases). Germline CDR1 SEHNR, CDR2 FQNEAQ (reference sequence). Trimming took off 5 bases at V and 5 bases at J, with 12 bases between the two ends. CDR3 length: 13 residues. The DNA for the CDR3 is TGTGCCAGCAGCCCCCCAGGGGCGGAGACCCAGTACTTC. The encoded protein is CASSPPGAETQYF.

The chain joins TRBV3-1 (or the pseudogene TRBV3-2) to TRBJ2-1; possibly TRBD1 for D (6 bases). This CDR3 is built from 16 residues. Germline V CDR1 and CDR2: LGHDT, YNNKEL (reference sequence). Trimming removed 6 bases from V and 4 bases from J, with 19 bases in between. CDR3 residues: CASRLTRQGNYNEQFF. As DNA, the CDR3 is TGTGCCAGCAGGCTTACCCGGCAGGGGAATTACAATGAGCAGTTCTTC.

This chain joins TRBV2 and TRBJ1-2; 8 nucleotides line up with TRBD1. After removal of 9 bases from V and 0 bases from J, the junction contained 3 bases not matched to a gene. The CDR3 consists of 13 residues. Germline values: CDR1 SNHLY, CDR2 FYNNEI. CDR3: CASGQGANYGYTF. The CDR3 coding sequence is TGTGCCAGTGGACAGGGAGCTAACTATGGCTACACCTTC.

V usage is TRBV18 and J usage is TRBJ1-6, with unresolved D. Trimming pared 6 bases from V and 9 bases from J, leaving 18 bases between. CDR3 length: 15 amino acids. In germline, CDR1 is KGHSH, CDR2 LQKENI. This CDR3 is CASSPTGGDGSPLHF. The CDR3 DNA reads TGTGCCAGCTCTCCCACGGGTGGTGATGGTTCACCCCTCCACTTT.

V and J are TRBV28 and TRBJ1-2; maybe TRBD1 (5 bases). V was shortened by 6 bases and J by 3 bases, with 11 bases between the two germline ends. This CDR3 spans 13 amino acids. CDR1 is MDHEN and CDR2 is SYDVKM in the germline V gene. The CDR3 DNA reads as TGTGCCAGCAGCCTTGGGGGGTACTATGGCTACACCTTC. This translates into CASSLGGYYGYTF.

The rearrangement joins TRBV6-2 or TRBV6-3 to TRBJ2-6; TRBD1 matches 7 bases. J was trimmed by 0 bases and V by 2 bases; bases with no gene match: 10. This CDR3 spans 19 amino acids. CDR1 and CDR2 (germline): MNHEY, SVGEGT. The CDR3 coding sequence is TGTGCCAGCAGTTACAGGCGTCGGGACAGCAGCTCTGGGGCCAACGTCCTGACTTTC. It yields the protein CASSYRRRDSSSGANVLTF.

The genes are TRBV24-1 and TRBJ2-7; D gene unclear. Germline values: CDR1 KGHDR, CDR2 SFDVKD. Trimming left V 9 bases short and J 0 bases short, with 11 bases between. This CDR3 spans 13 amino acids. DNA of the CDR3: TGTGCCACCTCCCTGGGCAGCTCCTACGAGCAGTACTTC. It codes for CATSLGSSYEQYF.

This clone appeared a few times. J is TRBJ1-2 and V is TRBV14; D not resolved. V was pared by 3 bases and J by 4 bases, with 12 bases between. In germline, CDR1 is SGHDN, CDR2 FVKESK. The CDR3 is 14 amino acids. CDR3: CASSHHLTPYGYTF. CDR3 nucleotide sequence: TGTGCCAGCAGCCATCATCTCACACCCTATGGCTACACCTTC.

This rearrangement joins TRBV7-2 to TRBJ1-1; D unclear. The CDR3 length is 15 residues. Germline V gene lookup returns CDR1 SGHTA and CDR2 FQGNSA. The ends were cut back, 1 base at V and 5 bases at J, with 14 bases in the middle. CDR3 sequence reads: CASSLEGTPGTEAFF. In DNA, the CDR3 is TGTGCCAGCAGCTTAGAGGGTACCCCGGGAACTGAAGCTTTCTTT. Based on the CDR3 plus reference TRBV7-2 and TRBJ1-1, the full variable domain is GAGVSQSPSNKVTEKGKDVELRCDPISGHTALYWYRQSLGQGLEFLIYFQGNSAPDKSGLPSDRFSAERTGGSVSTLTIQRTQQEDSAVYLCASSLEGTPGTEAFFGQGTRLTVV.

This clone has just a few counts. Different DNA sequences within this sample yield the same CDR3. This chain links TRBV18 with TRBJ2-3, with 12 positions matching TRBD2. The CDR3 sequence is 15 residues long. V shed 4 bases and J 3 bases; nucleotides not matched to a gene: 2. Germline CDR1 reads KGHSH; CDR2 reads LQKENI. This chain's CDR3 is CASSQTSGGTDTQYF. CDR3 coding DNA: TGTGCCAGCTCACAGACTAGCGGGGGTACAGATACGCAGTATTTT. The full variable domain, in which reference TRBV18 and TRBJ2-3 provide the parts outside the CDR3, is NAGVMQNPRHLVRRRGQEARLRCSPMKGHSHVYWYRQLPEEGLKFMVYLQKENIIDESGMPKERFSAEFPKEGPSILRIQQVVRGDSAAYFCASSQTSGGTDTQYFGPGTRLTVL.

In this sample, this clone turned up many times. The rearrangement uses TRBV28 and TRBJ1-1; 7 bases line up with TRBD1. V was clipped by 5 bases and J by 4 bases; unmatched bases: 7. Per germline, CDR1 MDHEN and CDR2 SYDVKM. This CDR3 is 14 amino acids long. The CDR3 DNA follows: TGTGCCAGCAGTCTCCCAGGGGGGATCACTGAAGCTTTCTTT. It encodes CASSLPGGITEAFF.

J is TRBJ2-5 and V is TRBV18; 7 bases line up with TRBD1. J lost 1 base, V lost 5 bases, and 4 bases had no gene match. The CDR3 is made up of 14 amino acids. Germline V lookup: CDR1 KGHSH, CDR2 LQKENI. DNA of the CDR3: TGTGCCAGCTCATACGACAGGGCCCAAGAGACCCAGTACTTC. It translates to CASSYDRAQETQYF.

In its sample, this clone was seen a few times. The V gene is TRBV4-3, the J gene TRBJ2-1; 8 bases match TRBD2. J gave up 10 bases and V 0 bases, and 11 bases lay outside the gene matches. Germline V CDR1 and CDR2: LGHNA, YSLEER. The CDR3 loop spans 16 amino acids. CDR3 protein: CASSQEVQRGRGEQFF. CDR3 nucleotide sequence: TGCGCCAGCAGCCAAGAGGTCCAGCGGGGGCGGGGAGAGCAGTTCTTC.

This clone was counted between two and nine times. V is TRBV29-1 and J is TRBJ1-1, with no clear D. V was pared by 5 bases and J by 3 bases, with 16 bases between. The CDR3 is 14 residues long. Germline V lookup: CDR1 SQVTM, CDR2 ANQGSEA. This CDR3 reads CSVLVRGLHTEAFF. CDR3 DNA sequence: TGCAGCGTTCTAGTACGCGGGTTGCACACTGAAGCTTTCTTT.

The J gene is TRBJ1-4, the V gene TRBV10-2; 8 bases map to TRBD1. The germline V gene encodes CDR1 WSHSY and CDR2 SAAADI. Unmatched junction bases numbered 6, after V lost 5 bases and J lost 7 bases. The CDR3 is 14 amino acids. CDR3 coding DNA: TGCGCCAGCAGTCCTGACAGGGGAAGTGAAAAACTGTTTTTT. As protein: CASSPDRGSEKLFF.

The gene calls are TRBV29-1 and TRBJ2-4; 7 nucleotides align to TRBD2. The CDR3 extends over 12 amino acids. J gave up 11 bases and V 3 bases, and 7 bases lay outside the gene matches. The germline CDR1 and CDR2 sequences are SQVTM and ANQGSEA. Written as DNA, the CDR3 is TGCAGCGTTGACGGACCTCGGGAGGTTCAGTACTTC. This gives the protein CSVDGPREVQYF.

The V call is TRBV13, the J call TRBJ2-1, with TRBD2 matching 7 bases. V dropped 3 bases and J dropped 1; count of bases not matched to a gene: 3. In germline, CDR1 is PRHDT, CDR2 FYEKMQ (reference sequence). The CDR3 sequence is 15 residues long. Here the CDR3 DNA reads TGTGCCAGCAGCTTCCCAGCGGGGTCCTACAATGAGCAGTTCTTC. It specifies CASSFPAGSYNEQFF.